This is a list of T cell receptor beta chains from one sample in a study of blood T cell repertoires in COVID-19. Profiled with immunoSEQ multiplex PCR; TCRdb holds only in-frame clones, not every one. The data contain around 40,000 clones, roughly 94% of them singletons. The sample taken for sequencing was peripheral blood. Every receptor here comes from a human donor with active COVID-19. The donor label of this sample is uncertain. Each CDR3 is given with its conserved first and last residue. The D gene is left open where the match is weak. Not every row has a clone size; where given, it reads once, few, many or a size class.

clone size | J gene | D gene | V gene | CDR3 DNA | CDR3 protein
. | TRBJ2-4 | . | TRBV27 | TGTGCCAGAACGGACGGGGGGACAGGCCCCGTACTAGCCAAAAACATTCAGTACTTC | CARTDGGTGPVLAKNIQYF
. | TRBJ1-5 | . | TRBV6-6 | TGCCAAGCGGCGGAATATAGCAATCAGCCCCAGCATTTT | CQAAEYSNQPQHF
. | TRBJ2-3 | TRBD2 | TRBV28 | TGTGCCAGCAGCCTACTAGCGGGAGCGACCACAGATACGCAGTATTTT | CASSLLAGATTDTQYF
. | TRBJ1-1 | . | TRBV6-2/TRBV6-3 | TGTGCCAGCAGTTTAGGACGGGGGAACACTGAAGCTTTCTTT | CASSLGRGNTEAFF
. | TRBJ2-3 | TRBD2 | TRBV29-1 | TGCAGCGTCACTAGCGCCAACACAGATACGCAGTATTTT | CSVTSANTDTQYF
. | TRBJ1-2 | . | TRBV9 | TGTGCCAGCAGCGTAGCGCAGTCCGCTGGCTATGGCTACACCTTC | CASSVAQSAGYGYTF
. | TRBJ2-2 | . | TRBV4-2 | TGTGCCAGCAGCCAAGGGCACCCGGGCACCGGGGAGCTGTTTTTT | CASSQGHPGTGELFF
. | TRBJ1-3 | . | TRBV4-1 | TGCGCCAGCAGCCAAGTTCCGGGAACTAAAAACACCATATATTTT | CASSQVPGTKNTIYF
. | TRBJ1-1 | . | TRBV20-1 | TGCAGTGCTAGTCAACCCCACCCTACTCGGGGTGAAGCTTTCTTT | CSASQPHPTRGEAFF
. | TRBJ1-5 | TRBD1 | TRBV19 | TGTGCCAGTAGTCAGGGGACAGATGAGCAGCCCCAGCATTTT | CASSQGTDEQPQHF
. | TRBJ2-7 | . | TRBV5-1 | TGCGCCAGCAGGTCAGGTAACGAGCAGTACTTC | CASRSGNEQYF
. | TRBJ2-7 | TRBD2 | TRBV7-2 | TGTGCCAGCAGCTTACTTGCAGGACTAGCGGGAGGCGAGCAGTACTTC | CASSLLAGLAGGEQYF
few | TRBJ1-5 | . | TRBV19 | TGTGCCAGTAGTATAGACACCGGGGAGGGGGGAGCCCAGCATTTT | CASSIDTGEGGAQHF
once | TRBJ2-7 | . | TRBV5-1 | TGCGCCAGCAGCTTCGGGGAGCAGTACTTC | CASSFGEQYF
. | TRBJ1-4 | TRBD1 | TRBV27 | TGTGCCAGCAGTAAAAGTCTCATACAGGGGGTTGGTGAAAAACTGTTTTTT | CASSKSLIQGVGEKLFF
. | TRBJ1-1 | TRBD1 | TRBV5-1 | TGCGCCAGCAGCTTGTTTGGGACAGCTTTTATGAACACTGAAGCTTTCTTT | CASSLFGTAFMNTEAFF
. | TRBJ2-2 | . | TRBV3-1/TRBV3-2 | TGTGCCAGCAGCCAAGAGCCGGCGGGGTCTTGGACCGGGGAGCTGTTTTTT | CASSQEPAGSWTGELFF
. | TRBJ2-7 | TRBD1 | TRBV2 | TGTGCCAGCAGTTCGGGACAGGCTTCCTACGAGCAGTACTTC | CASSSGQASYEQYF
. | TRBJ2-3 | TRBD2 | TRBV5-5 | TGTGCCAGCAACCGGTTGGGGGGGATCACAGATACGCAGTATTTT | CASNRLGGITDTQYF
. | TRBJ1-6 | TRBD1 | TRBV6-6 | TGTGCCAGTAGCACAGGGGTTGATAATTCACCCCTCCACTTT | CASSTGVDNSPLHF
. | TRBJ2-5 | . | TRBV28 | TGTGCCAGCAGTGCCTCGGGAGAGGCACTCGTGACCCAGTACTTC | CASSASGEALVTQYF
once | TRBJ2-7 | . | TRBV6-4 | TGTGCCAGCAGTGACCTAGGTCACCCCCCCTCCTACGAGCAGTACTTC | CASSDLGHPPSYEQYF